A selection of T cell receptor beta chains follows, all from one sample in a study of molecular identifiers for immune sequencing clone quantification. TCRdb re-called the PCR reads through MiXCR, storing one row per CDR3 protein. The sample holds over 90,000 distinct CDR3 sequences, about 35% seen once. Sequencing was carried out using naive CD8+ T cells from blood, with Jurkat cell RNA spiked in. Source of these receptors: a human donor in good health. Some libraries in this study had Jurkat cell RNA spiked in. CDR3s include the opening cysteine and the closing phenylalanine or tryptophan. A D gene is named only where the DNA matches it firmly.

d_call v_call cdr3_aa
TRBD2 TRBV20-1 CSARRLAGLSYEQYF
TRBD2 TRBV7-8 CASSLSGVYNEQFF
- TRBV10-2 CASSESRVMNTEAFF
- TRBV7-8 CASSHLDREGQPQHF
TRBD1 TRBV16 CASSPQARDRGDEQYF
- TRBV5-5 CASSLGDQAYNEQFF
- TRBV12-3/TRBV12-4 CASSAQKWEQFF
- TRBV24-1 CATGGANTGELFF
TRBD2 TRBV4-3 CASSQSTSGRAAQYF
- TRBV27 CASSPEAPDTQYF
- TRBV20-1 CSYSGEDLPGYEQYF
- TRBV19 CASSISSHNEQFF
- TRBV7-9 CASSRTDTREAFF
- TRBV7-8 CASSWTLIGVSDEQYF
TRBD2 TRBV7-9 CASSPRSGRIYEQFF
- TRBV4-1 CASSQGFSYEQYF
- TRBV6-5 CASSPRYPASSTDTQYF
TRBD1 TRBV6-5 CASSYDRANQPQHF
TRBD1 TRBV11-2 CASSFGQGFYEQYF
TRBD1 TRBV7-9 CASSFGTGWAEAFF
- TRBV7-8 CASSHWTGTSGANVLTF
- TRBV19 CASRRTVENTEAFF
- TRBV7-9 CASKTAGRSTDTQYF
- TRBV7-9 CASGDGSGAIVLTF